This T cell receptor beta chain was captured in a study of cytomegalovirus exposure and HLA in healthy donors. The PCR contained 60 Vbeta and 13 Jbeta primers. Generated by immunoSEQ multiplex PCR, the TCRdb table keeps only in-frame clones and is missing some. The sample records tens of thousands of clones, 75% to 85% being singletons. From germline, CDR1 is SGHDN and CDR2 FVKESK. The CDR3 runs to 13 residues. Losses at the gene ends were 4 bases for V and 6 bases for J; bases not matched to a gene: 5. Sequenced input: PBMCs. This receptor was taken from a female donor in good health and CMV-seronegative. This chain connects TRBV14 to TRBJ2-7; TRBD2 matches at 8 bases. This chain's CDR3 is CASSLLLAGEQYF. In DNA, the CDR3 is TGTGCCAGCAGCCTCCTCCTAGCGGGCGAGCAGTACTTC. Full variable domain (outside the CDR3, taken from reference TRBV14 and TRBJ2-7): EAGVTQFPSHSVIEKGQTVTLRCDPISGHDNLYWYRRVMGKEIKFLLHFVKESKQDESGMPNNRFLAERTGGTYSTLKVQPAELEDSGVYFCASSLLLAGEQYFGPGTRLTVT.